These 15 T cell receptor beta chains were all obtained from the same sample, sequenced in a study of cytomegalovirus exposure and HLA in healthy donors. 13 Jbeta primers and 60 Vbeta primers were used for the PCR. The table came from immunoSEQ multiplex PCR; TCRdb's copy has only in-frame clones and leaves some out. The data contain about 77,000 clones, about 80% of them singletons. Sequencing used PBMCs. The receptors originated from a middle-aged woman in good health and CMV-seronegative.

J is TRBJ1-1 and V is TRBV19; weak D call: TRBD1 (6 bases). Germline CDR1 is LNHDA and CDR2 is SQIVND (reference sequence). CDR3 length: 15 residues. With 8 bases removed from V and 4 bases from J, the gap between germline ends came to 20 bases. DNA for the CDR3: TGTGCCAGTCGAGACCCTTGGGACACTTTCACTGAAGCTTTCTTT. It encodes CASRDPWDTFTEAFF.

V usage is TRBV7-9 and J usage is TRBJ1-1; 8 bases align to TRBD1. Germline V lookup: CDR1 SEHNR, CDR2 FQNEAQ (reference sequence). The CDR3 has 14 amino acids. The V gene end was trimmed by 5 bases and the J gene end by 5 bases; junction bases not matched to a gene: 7. CDR3 coding DNA: TGTGCCAGCAGCGTGACAGGGGATGGGACTGAAGCTTTCTTT. This sequence encodes CASSVTGDGTEAFF. Supplemented by reference TRBV7-9 and TRBJ1-1, the full variable domain reads DTGVSQNPRHKITKRGQNVTFRCDPISEHNRLYWYRQTLGQGPEFLTYFQNEAQLEKSRLLSDRFSAERPKGSFSTLEIQRTEQGDSAMYLCASSVTGDGTEAFFGQGTRLTVV.

V and J are TRBV30 and TRBJ2-1; 7 nucleotides match TRBD1. CDR1 and CDR2 from the germline V gene are GTSNPN and SVGIG (reference sequence). The length of the CDR3 is 12 residues. The V gene end was trimmed by 0 bases and the J gene end by 7 bases; junction bases not matched to a gene: 0. The CDR3: CAWSVRGNEQFF. DNA for the CDR3: TGTGCCTGGAGTGTCAGGGGGAATGAGCAGTTCTTC.

V gene TRBV13 combines with J gene TRBJ2-7; a weak D match, TRBD2 (7 bases). CDR3 length equals 16 residues. The V end was cut by 1 base, the J end by 2 bases, with 15 bases between. CDR1 and CDR2 (germline): PRHDT, FYEKMQ (reference sequence). The CDR3 loop reads CASSLEGGGPPYEQYF. The CDR3 DNA follows: TGTGCCAGCAGCTTAGAAGGGGGGGGGCCGCCCTACGAGCAGTACTTC.

The rearrangement joins TRBV5-4 to TRBJ1-2; 7 nucleotides agree with TRBD1. The CDR3 is 15 residues long. Germline V CDR1 and CDR2: SGHNT, YYREEE (reference sequence). V lost 4 bases and J lost 3; bases outside the gene matches: 9. The CDR3 nucleotides read TGTGCCAGCAGCCCCGCCACCGGGACAGACTATGGCTACACCTTC. Its protein is CASSPATGTDYGYTF.

The CDR3 DNA is TGTGCCAGCAACCGAGGCCTAGCGGGGGGGGATACGCAGTATTTT. It specifies CASNRGLAGGDTQYF. The genes are TRBV6-1 and TRBJ2-3; 12 bases are a match to TRBD2. V lost 7 bases and J lost 6; bases outside the gene matches: 8. From germline, CDR1 is MNHNS and CDR2 SASEGT. The CDR3 is 15 amino acids.

The V call is TRBV18, the J call TRBJ2-5; the match to TRBD1 covers 12 bases. In germline, CDR1 is KGHSH, CDR2 LQKENI. The J segment lost 5 bases and the V segment lost 2 bases, leaving 6 bases of the junction unmatched. The CDR3 consists of 16 residues. The CDR3 spells CASSPGTGGSQETQYF. For the CDR3, the DNA is TGTGCCAGCTCACCAGGGACAGGGGGCTCCCAGGAGACCCAGTACTTC.

V gene TRBV7-2 combines with J gene TRBJ2-1; 9 bases map to TRBD2. The CDR3 length is 16 residues. In germline, CDR1 is SGHTA, CDR2 FQGNSA. Germline trimming cut 1 base from V and 5 bases from J; bases unmatched to any gene: 6. CDR3 protein: CASSLVASGANNEQFF. CDR3 in DNA: TGTGCCAGCAGCTTAGTGGCTAGCGGGGCCAACAATGAGCAGTTCTTC. Looking up the rest from reference TRBV7-2 and TRBJ2-1 gives the full variable domain: GAGVSQSPSNKVTEKGKDVELRCDPISGHTALYWYRQSLGQGLEFLIYFQGNSAPDKSGLPSDRFSAERTGGSVSTLTIQRTQQEDSAVYLCASSLVASGANNEQFFGPGTRLTVL.

Concerning this clone itself: The junction shows a germline mismatch at one end, possibly a read error. This chain uses TRBV19 with TRBJ2-3; D is uncertain. This CDR3 comprises 14 residues. The V gene's germline CDR1 is LNHDA and CDR2 SQIVND (reference sequence). CDR3 region: CASSIFVRTVTQYF. The CDR3 DNA reads as TGTGCCAGTAGTATTTTCGTGAGAACAGTTACGCAGTATTTT.

The gene calls are TRBV4-1 and TRBJ1-2; TRBD1 aligns across 9 bases. Germline CDR1 reads MGHRA; CDR2 reads YSYEKL. Trimming at V came to 6 bases and at J to 7 bases, leaving 0 bases not matched to a gene. There are 11 residues in the CDR3. DNA for the CDR3: TGCGCCAGCAGGGACAGGGGTGGCTACACCTTC. This translates into CASRDRGGYTF.

The genes are TRBV5-1 and TRBJ2-7; D is possibly TRBD1 (6 bases). Germline CDR1 is SGHRS and CDR2 is YFSETQ. This CDR3 contains 14 residues. The V and J ends lost 0 bases and 3 bases respectively, with 10 bases between them. CDR3 sequence: CASSLGGPSYEQYF. Here the CDR3 DNA reads TGCGCCAGCAGCTTGGGGGGGCCGAGCTACGAGCAGTACTTC.

The rearrangement links TRBV29-1 to TRBJ2-3, with D possibly being TRBD1 (5 bases). This CDR3 has 13 residues. Germline V lookup: CDR1 SQVTM, CDR2 ANQGSEA. Trimming left V 4 bases short and J 2 bases short, with 10 bases between. This CDR3 is CSVAGKITDTQYF. The CDR3, as DNA: TGCAGCGTTGCAGGGAAAATCACAGATACGCAGTATTTT.

The chain has TRBV4-1 and TRBJ2-1, with TRBD2 identical over 7 bases. The CDR3 sequence is 15 residues long. Trimming took 1 base from V and 7 from J; bases not matched to a gene: 7. CDR1 is MGHRA and CDR2 is YSYEKL in the germline V gene. For the CDR3, the DNA is TGCGCCAGCAGCCAAGTCGGGGGGACCCCAAATGAGCAGTTCTTC. It encodes CASSQVGGTPNEQFF.

The chain recombines TRBV18 with TRBJ2-3, with D maybe TRBD1 (5 bases). This CDR3 comprises 12 residues. V was trimmed by 8 bases and J by 3 bases, leaving 9 bases between them. Germline V gene sequence: CDR1 KGHSH, CDR2 LQKENI. CDR3 coding DNA: TGTGCCAGCGAATCAGGGACAGATACGCAGTATTTT. This translates into CASESGTDTQYF.

This clone was observed a few times. The DNA of the CDR3 is TGTGCCAGTAGCGGAGGGGCATGGCAGCCCCAGCATTTT. Its translation: CASSGGAWQPQHF. The chain has TRBV19 and TRBJ1-5; perhaps TRBD1 as D (5 bases). The CDR3 extends over 13 amino acids. Trimming cost V 6 bases and J 7 bases, with 13 bases left between them. Germline V gene data show CDR1 as LNHDA and CDR2 as SQIVND (reference sequence).